The subject of this entry is one TCR beta chain. This sample was included in a study of blood T cell repertoires in COVID-19. As for the study in general: Donors in the United States, Italy and Spain gave samples during acute or convalescent COVID-19. PBMCs, B-cell-depleted T cells, or T cells were the source of the cDNA or gDNA that made up the material.

This CDR3 has 14 residues. CDR1 is MNHEY, CDR2 SMNVEV, per germline (reference sequence). The V end was cut by 2 bases, the J end by 2 bases, with 6 bases between. Original data processing: It was from reference gene primer amplification that nucleated cell counts were estimated. Assay used: immunoSEQ multiplex PCR; TCRdb lists only in-frame clones, some missing. V, J and clone size derive from that table, while D and trimming were established from the DNA sequence. This table has some 230,000 clones, around 80% appearing once. The receptor was isolated from a man in his forties or fifties who had recovered from COVID-19. What was sequenced was PBMCs or T cells enriched from blood (not recorded which). V gene TRBV27 combines with J gene TRBJ2-2; unclear D gene. The CDR3 DNA follows: TGTGCCAGCAGTTTAAGCGTCAACACCGGGGAGCTGTTTTTT. Translation: CASSLSVNTGELFF.